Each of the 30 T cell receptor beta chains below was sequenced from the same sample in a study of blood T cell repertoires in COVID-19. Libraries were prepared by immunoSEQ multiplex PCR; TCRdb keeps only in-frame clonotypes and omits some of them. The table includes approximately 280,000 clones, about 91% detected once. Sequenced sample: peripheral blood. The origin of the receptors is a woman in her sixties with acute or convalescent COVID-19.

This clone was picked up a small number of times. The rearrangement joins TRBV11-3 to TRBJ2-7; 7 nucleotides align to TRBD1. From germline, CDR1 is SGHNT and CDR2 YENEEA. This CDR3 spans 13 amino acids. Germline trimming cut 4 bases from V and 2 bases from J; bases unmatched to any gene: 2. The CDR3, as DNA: TGTGCCAGCAGCTCCGGGACAGCCTACGAGCAGTACTTC. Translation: CASSSGTAYEQYF. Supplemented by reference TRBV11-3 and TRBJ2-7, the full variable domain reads EAGVVQSPRYKIIEKKQPVAFWCNPISGHNTLYWYLQNLGQGPELLIRYENEEAVDDSQLPKDRFSAERLKGVDSTLKIQPAELGDSAVYLCASSSGTAYEQYFGPGTRLTVT.

The CDR3 loop is CATSRAAVGEQYF. Written as DNA, the CDR3 is TGTGCCACCAGCAGAGCCGCGGTCGGTGAGCAGTACTTC. The chain links TRBV15 to TRBJ2-7; no reliable D call. V was pared by 1 base and J by 7 bases, with 11 bases between. Germline CDR1 LNHNV, CDR2 YYDKDF (reference sequence). There are 13 residues in the CDR3.

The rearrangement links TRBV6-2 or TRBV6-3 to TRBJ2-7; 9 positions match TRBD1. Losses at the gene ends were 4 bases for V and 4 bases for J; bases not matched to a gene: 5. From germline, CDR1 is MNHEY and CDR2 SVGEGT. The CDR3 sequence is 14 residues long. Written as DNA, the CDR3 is TGTGCCAGCAGTTTGAGGACAGGGGTGTACGAGCAGTACTTC. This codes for CASSLRTGVYEQYF.

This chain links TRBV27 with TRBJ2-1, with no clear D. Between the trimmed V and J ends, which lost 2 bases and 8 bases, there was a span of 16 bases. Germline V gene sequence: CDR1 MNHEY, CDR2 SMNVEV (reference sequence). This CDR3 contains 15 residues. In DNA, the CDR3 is TGTGCCAGCAGTTTAGGTCTAGGCCCCGCCGATGAGCAGTTCTTC. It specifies CASSLGLGPADEQFF.

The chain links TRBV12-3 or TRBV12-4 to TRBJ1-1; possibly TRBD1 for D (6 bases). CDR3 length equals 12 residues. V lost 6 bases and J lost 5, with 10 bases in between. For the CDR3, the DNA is TGTGCCAGCAGACAGGGTTGGACTGAAGCTTTCTTT. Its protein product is CASRQGWTEAFF.

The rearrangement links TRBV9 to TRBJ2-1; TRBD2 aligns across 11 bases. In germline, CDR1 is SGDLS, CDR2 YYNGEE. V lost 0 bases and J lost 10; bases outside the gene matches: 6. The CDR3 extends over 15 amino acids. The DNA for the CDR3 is TGTGCCAGCAGCGTAGGGGCTAGCGGGGGGCGGGAGCAGTTCTTC. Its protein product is CASSVGASGGREQFF.

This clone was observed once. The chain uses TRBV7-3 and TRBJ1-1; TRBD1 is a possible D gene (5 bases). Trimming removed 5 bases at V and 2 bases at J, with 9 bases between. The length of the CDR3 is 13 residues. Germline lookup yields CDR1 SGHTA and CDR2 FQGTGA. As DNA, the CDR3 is TGTGCCAGCAGCACCCAGGGTAACACTGAAGCTTTCTTT. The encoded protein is CASSTQGNTEAFF.

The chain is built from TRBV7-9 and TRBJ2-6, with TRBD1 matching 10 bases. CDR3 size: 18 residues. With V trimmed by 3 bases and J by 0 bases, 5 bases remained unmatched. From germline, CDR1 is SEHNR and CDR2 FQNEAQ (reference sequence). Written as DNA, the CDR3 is TGTGCCAGCAGCTTGACAGGGGGCGTTGGCTCTGGGGCCAACGTCCTGACTTTC. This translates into CASSLTGGVGSGANVLTF.

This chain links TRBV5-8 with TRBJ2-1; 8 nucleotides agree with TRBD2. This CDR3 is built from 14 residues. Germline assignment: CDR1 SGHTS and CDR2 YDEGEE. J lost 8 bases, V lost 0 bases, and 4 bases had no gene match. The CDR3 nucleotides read TGTGCCAGCAGCTTGGCGGGGGGGTGGTATGAGCAGTTCTTC. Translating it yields CASSLAGGWYEQFF. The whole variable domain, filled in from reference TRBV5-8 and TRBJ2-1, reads EAGVTQSPTHLIKTRGQQATLRCSPISGHTSVYWYQQALGLGLQFLLWYDEGEERNRGNFPPRFSGRQFPNYSSELNVNALELEDSALYLCASSLAGGWYEQFFGPGTRLTVL.

CDR3 sequence reads: CASSRGQGTETQYF. Here the CDR3 DNA reads TGCGCCAGCAGCCGTGGACAGGGAACGGAGACCCAGTACTTC. The rearrangement links TRBV5-1 to TRBJ2-5, with 8 positions matching TRBD1. Losses at the gene ends were 4 bases for V and 5 bases for J; bases not matched to a gene: 7. This CDR3 is 14 amino acids long. The germline V gene encodes CDR1 SGHRS and CDR2 YFSETQ. Together with reference TRBV5-1 and TRBJ2-5, the CDR3 gives the full variable domain: KAGVTQTPRYLIKTRGQQVTLSCSPISGHRSVSWYQQTPGQGLQFLFEYFSETQRNKGNFPGRFSGRQFSNSRSEMNVSTLELGDSALYLCASSRGQGTETQYFGPGTRLLVL.

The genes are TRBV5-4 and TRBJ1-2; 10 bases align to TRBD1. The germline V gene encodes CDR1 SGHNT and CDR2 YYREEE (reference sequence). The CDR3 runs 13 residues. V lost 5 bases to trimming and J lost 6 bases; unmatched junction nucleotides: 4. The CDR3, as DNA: TGTGCCAGCAGGGGTGGGACAGGGGATGGCTACACCTTC. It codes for CASRGGTGDGYTF.

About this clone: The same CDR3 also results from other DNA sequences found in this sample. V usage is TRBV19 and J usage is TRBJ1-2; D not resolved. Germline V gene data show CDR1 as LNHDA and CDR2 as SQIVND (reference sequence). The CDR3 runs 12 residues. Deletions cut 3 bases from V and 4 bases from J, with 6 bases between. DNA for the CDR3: TGTGCCAGTAGTATTACGGGCTATGGCTACACCTTC. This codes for CASSITGYGYTF.

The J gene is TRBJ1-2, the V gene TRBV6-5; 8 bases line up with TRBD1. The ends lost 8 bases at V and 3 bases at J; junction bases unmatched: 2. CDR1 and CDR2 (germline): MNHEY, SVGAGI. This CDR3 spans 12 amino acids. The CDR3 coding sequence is TGTGCCAGCTGGACAGGGTACTATGGCTACACCTTC. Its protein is CASWTGYYGYTF.

CDR3 nucleotides: TGTGCCAGCAGTTTAGACAGGGAAATGAATGAGCAGTTCTTC. Translation gives CASSLDREMNEQFF. V usage is TRBV28 and J usage is TRBJ2-1; 7 nucleotides agree with TRBD1. V lost 2 bases and J lost 7; bases outside the gene matches: 5. From germline, CDR1 is MDHEN and CDR2 SYDVKM. The length of the CDR3 is 14 residues.

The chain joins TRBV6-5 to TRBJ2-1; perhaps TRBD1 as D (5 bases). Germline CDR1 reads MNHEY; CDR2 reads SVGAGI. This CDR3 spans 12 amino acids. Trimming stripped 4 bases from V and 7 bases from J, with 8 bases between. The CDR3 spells CASSLTANEQFF. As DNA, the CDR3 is TGTGCCAGCAGTTTGACAGCTAATGAGCAGTTCTTC.

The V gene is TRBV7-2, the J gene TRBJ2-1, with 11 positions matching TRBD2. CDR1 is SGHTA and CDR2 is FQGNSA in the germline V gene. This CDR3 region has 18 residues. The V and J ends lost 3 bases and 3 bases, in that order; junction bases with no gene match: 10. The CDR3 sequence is CASSFLAGTSGLYNEQFF. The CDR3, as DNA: TGTGCCAGCAGCTTTTTGGCCGGGACTAGCGGACTCTACAATGAGCAGTTCTTC.

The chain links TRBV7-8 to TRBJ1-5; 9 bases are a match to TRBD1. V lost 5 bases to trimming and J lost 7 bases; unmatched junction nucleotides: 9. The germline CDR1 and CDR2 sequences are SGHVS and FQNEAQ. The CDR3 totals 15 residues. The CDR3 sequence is CASSLGTGRRQPQHF. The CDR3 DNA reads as TGTGCCAGCAGCCTCGGGACAGGGAGGAGGCAGCCCCAGCATTTT.

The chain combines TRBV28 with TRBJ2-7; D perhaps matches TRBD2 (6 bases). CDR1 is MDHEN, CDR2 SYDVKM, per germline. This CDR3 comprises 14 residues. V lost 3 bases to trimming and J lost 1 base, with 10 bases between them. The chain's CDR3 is CASSFGGVSYEQYF. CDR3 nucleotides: TGTGCCAGCAGTTTTGGCGGGGTTTCCTACGAGCAGTACTTC.

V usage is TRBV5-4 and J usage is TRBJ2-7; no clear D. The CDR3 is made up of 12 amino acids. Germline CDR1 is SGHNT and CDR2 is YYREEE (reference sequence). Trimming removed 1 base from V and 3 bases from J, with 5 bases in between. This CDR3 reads CASSLFSYEQYF. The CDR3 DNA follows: TGTGCCAGCAGCTTGTTCAGCTACGAGCAGTACTTC.

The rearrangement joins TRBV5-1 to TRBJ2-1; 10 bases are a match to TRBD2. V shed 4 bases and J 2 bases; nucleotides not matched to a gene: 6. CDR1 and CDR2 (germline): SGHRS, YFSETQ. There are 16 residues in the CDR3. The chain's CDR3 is CASSPSLAGAYNEQFF. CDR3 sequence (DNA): TGCGCCAGCAGCCCCTCTCTAGCGGGGGCCTACAATGAGCAGTTCTTC.

CDR3 residues: CASSLTDRLNEQFF. The CDR3 DNA reads TGTGCCAGCAGCTTAACCGACAGGCTGAATGAGCAGTTCTTC. The V and J genes are TRBV7-2 and TRBJ2-1; D might be TRBD1 (6 bases). V lost 2 bases and J 7 bases, leaving 12 bases between the germline ends. CDR3 length equals 14 residues. Looked up from germline, CDR1 is SGHTA and CDR2 is FQGNSA.

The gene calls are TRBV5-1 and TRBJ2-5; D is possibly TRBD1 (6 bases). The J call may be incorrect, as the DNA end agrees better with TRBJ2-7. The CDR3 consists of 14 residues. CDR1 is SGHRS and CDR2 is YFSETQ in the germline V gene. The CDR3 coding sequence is TGCGCCAGCAGCCCACATGACAGGAACTACGAGCAGTACTTC. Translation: CASSPHDRNYEQYF.

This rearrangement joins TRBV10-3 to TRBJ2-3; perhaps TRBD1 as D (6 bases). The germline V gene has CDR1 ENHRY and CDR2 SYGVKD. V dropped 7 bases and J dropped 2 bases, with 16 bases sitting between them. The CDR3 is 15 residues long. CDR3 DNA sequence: TGTGCCATCAACGAAGGCGAGGGGGACACAGATACGCAGTATTTT. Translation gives CAINEGEGDTDTQYF.

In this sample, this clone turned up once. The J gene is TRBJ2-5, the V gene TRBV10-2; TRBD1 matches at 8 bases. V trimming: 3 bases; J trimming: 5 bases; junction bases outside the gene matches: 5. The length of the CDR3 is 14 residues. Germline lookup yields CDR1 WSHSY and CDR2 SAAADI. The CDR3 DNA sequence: TGCGCCAGCAGTGAATCAGGGGGCCGGGAGACCCAGTACTTC. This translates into CASSESGGRETQYF.

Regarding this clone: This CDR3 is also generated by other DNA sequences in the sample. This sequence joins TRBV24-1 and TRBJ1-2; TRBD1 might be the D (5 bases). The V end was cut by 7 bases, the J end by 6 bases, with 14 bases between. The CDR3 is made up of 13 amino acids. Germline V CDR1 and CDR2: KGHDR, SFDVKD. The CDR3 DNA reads TGTGCCACCAGCCTCCGTGGGGCCCATGGCTACACCTTC. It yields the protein CATSLRGAHGYTF.

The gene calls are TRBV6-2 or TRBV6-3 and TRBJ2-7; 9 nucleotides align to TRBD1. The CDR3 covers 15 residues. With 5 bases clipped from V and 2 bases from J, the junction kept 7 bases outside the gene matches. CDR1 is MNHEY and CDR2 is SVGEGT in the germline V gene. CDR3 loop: CASSHRGPGAYEQYF. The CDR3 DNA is TGTGCCAGCAGTCACAGGGGGCCCGGGGCCTACGAGCAGTACTTC.

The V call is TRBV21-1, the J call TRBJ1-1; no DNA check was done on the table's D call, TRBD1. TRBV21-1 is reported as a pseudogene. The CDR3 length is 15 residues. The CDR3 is CASSPGDRGKCEAFF. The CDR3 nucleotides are TGTGCCAGCAGCCCGGGGGACAGGGGAAAATGTGAAGCTTTCTTT.

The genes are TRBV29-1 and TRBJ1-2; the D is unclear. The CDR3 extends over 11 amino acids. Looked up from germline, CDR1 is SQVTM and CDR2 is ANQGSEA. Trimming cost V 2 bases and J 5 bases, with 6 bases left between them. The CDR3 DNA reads TGCAGCGTTGAATTGCGATATGGCTACACCTTC. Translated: CSVELRYGYTF. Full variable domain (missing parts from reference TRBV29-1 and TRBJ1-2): SAVISQKPSRDICQRGTSLTIQCQVDSQVTMMFWYRQQPGQSLTLIATANQGSEATYESGFVIDKFPISRPNLTFSTLTVSNMSPEDSSIYLCSVELRYGYTFGSGTRLTVV.

CDR3 sequence: CASSPDRGWQFF. In DNA form, the CDR3 reads TGTGCCAGCAGCCCAGACAGGGGGTGGCAGTTCTTC. The chain uses TRBV5-8 and TRBJ2-1; TRBD1 matches 9 bases. With V trimmed by 4 bases and J by 12 bases, 5 bases remained unmatched. The germline gives CDR1 SGHTS, CDR2 YDEGEE. The CDR3 has 12 residues.

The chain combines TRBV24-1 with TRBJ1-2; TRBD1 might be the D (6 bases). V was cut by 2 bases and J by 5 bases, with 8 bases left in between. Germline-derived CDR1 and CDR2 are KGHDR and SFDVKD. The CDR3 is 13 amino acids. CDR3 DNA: TGTGCCACCAGTGATTGGACAGATTATGGCTACACCTTC. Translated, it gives CATSDWTDYGYTF.